The T cell receptor (beta chain) described here comes from a study of regulatory T cells in long-lasting Graves disease. Stated time point: newly diagnosed GD, antithyroid drugs for less than 3 months. PBMC RNA served as the TCR library source. According to the study, TCR beta libraries were built with iRepertoire HTBI primers and CDR3-region Arm-PCR. TCRdb recomputed calls from the multiplex PCR reads with MiXCR, one row per CDR3 protein. Of around 480,000 distinct CDR3 sequences listed, 15% to 20% were seen once; the top ten hold roughly an eighth. At least ten counts were recorded for this clonotype. CDR1 and CDR2 from the germline V gene are LGHDT and YNNKEL (reference sequence). With 3 bases clipped from V and 1 base from J, the junction kept 2 bases outside the gene matches. The CDR3 is 16 residues long. The same sample was also studied in work on T cells in Graves' hyperthyroidism and ophthalmopathy.

The source material was peripheral blood mononuclear cells (PBMCs), sampled at new diagnosis, from a patient treated with antithyroid drugs. The sequence came from a man aged 35 to 55 with Graves disease. This chain links TRBV3-1 with TRBJ2-3; 12 bases match TRBD1. In nucleotides, the CDR3 is TGTGCCAGCAGCCACGGGACAGGGGGCCGCACAGATACGCAGTATTTT. Translating it yields CASSHGTGGRTDTQYF.